Described below is a single T cell receptor beta chain sequence and its context. The source of the sample is a study of blood T cells in healthy people across ages. Combining a sample-barcoded 5' primer with a J-beta primer mix, a second PCR ran for roughly 6 to 11 cycles. TCRdb ran MiXCR on the 5' RACE reads and lists one entry per CDR3 protein. The sample includes about 540,000 distinct CDR3 sequences, 24% of them seen just once. Germline values: CDR1 MNHEY, CDR2 SVGAGI. V gave up 1 base and J gave up 3 bases; unmatched junction bases: 2. The CDR3 runs to 15 residues. The sample was also linked to a second study, of T cells of mothers and their children.

The receptor comes from a boy aged 5-17 years in good health. The chain links TRBV6-5 to TRBJ2-7; the match to TRBD2 covers 11 bases. Source material: blood. The CDR3 coding sequence is TGTGCCAGCAGTTACTGGACTAGCGGGTTCTACGAGCAGTACTTC. This translates into CASSYWTSGFYEQYF.